This T cell receptor beta chain was obtained from a study of blood T cells in healthy people across ages. There are a few counts of this clonotype. Its target is unknown. A sample-barcoded 5' primer and a J-beta primer mix were used in a second PCR of about 6 to 12 cycles. Each cDNA molecule, via a template-switch adaptor with 12 random nucleotides, was tagged. MiXCR, run by TCRdb on the 5' RACE reads, gives a single entry per CDR3 protein. The sample includes about a million distinct CDR3 sequences, approximately 50% of them seen just once. Study outcomes and limitations: Long-lived donors carried more naive CD4+ cells and greater diversity than aged donors. Using unsorted PBMCs precluded a conclusive naive versus antigen-experienced comparison.

About 9.9 milliliters of peripheral blood were drawn from each donor. Per germline, CDR1 DFQATT and CDR2 SNEGSKA (reference sequence). V lost 6 bases to trimming and J lost 8 bases, with 13 bases between them. The CDR3 has 11 amino acids. The chain links TRBV20-1 to TRBJ1-2, with D tentatively TRBD1 (6 bases). Sequencing was performed on blood. The origin of this receptor is a woman aged 55-70 years in good health. The CDR3 reads CSAPTGAGYTF. The CDR3 DNA sequence: TGCAGTGCCCCTACGGGGGCCGGCTACACCTTC.